This T cell receptor beta chain was captured in a study of shared clonotypes between healthy human individuals. The wider study: CD4 naive and CD4 memory each took three plates per donor, while CD8 naive took two and CD8 memory one.

Germline trimming cut 8 bases from V and 7 bases from J; bases unmatched to any gene: 8. Germline assignment: CDR1 MDHEN and CDR2 SYDVKM. This CDR3 region has 13 residues. Cells designated naive CD8 were CD45RO-negative and were positively selected for CCR7, with terminally differentiated effector memory CD45RA+ cells excluded. The assay was run at deep level. Profiled with immunoSEQ multiplex PCR; TCRdb holds only in-frame clones, not every one. The table lists approximately 2,000,000 clones, just under 95% of them singletons. The V call is TRBV28, the J call TRBJ2-1, with 7 bases aligning to TRBD2. What was sequenced was naive CD8+ T cells from PBMCs. The sequence was obtained from a man aged 18 to 35 in good health. Some clones in this sample may be carry-over from other donors' samples. The CDR3 DNA reads TGTGCCAGCTGGATGGGAGGGGCAAATGAGCAGTTCTTC. Protein sequence: CASWMGGANEQFF.